These T cell receptor beta chains were read from a single sample in a study of T cell changes during pregnancy in multiple sclerosis. The method was immunoSEQ multiplex PCR; TCRdb's version includes in-frame clones alone and lacks a portion of them. The repertoire has tens of thousands of clones, 75% to 90% of them found once; the top ten carry 4% to 6%. This sample comprised peripheral blood, obtained in the second trimester of pregnancy. These receptors all stem from a female donor in good health, enrolled as a control in a pregnancy study. Each CDR3 is given with its conserved first and last residue. The order of the fields is D gene, clone size, J gene, V gene, CDR3 DNA, CDR3 protein. A D gene is named only where the DNA matches it firmly. Clone size, where shown, is once, few, many, or a class for clones that have expanded.

TRBD1,-,TRBJ2-2,TRBV20-1,TGCAGTGCCGGACAGGTCGGGGAGCTGTTTTTT,CSAGQVGELFF
TRBD1,-,TRBJ2-5,TRBV5-6,TGTGCCAGCGGGGAGACAGGGGCCCAAGAGACCCAGTACTTC,CASGETGAQETQYF
-,-,TRBJ2-7,TRBV6-1,TGTGCCAGCAGTGGTTACTACGAGCAGTACTTC,CASSGYYEQYF
TRBD1,-,TRBJ1-2,TRBV19,TGTGCCAGTACCCATCCGACAGGGGGCCCTGGCTACACCTTC,CASTHPTGGPGYTF
-,-,TRBJ2-5,TRBV10-3,TGTGCCATCAGTGAGCGAGGTACGGAAGAGACCCAGTACTTC,CAISERGTEETQYF
TRBD2,-,TRBJ2-5,TRBV14,TGTGCCAGCAGCCAAGAGGGCGGGAGCCTGCTTGGAGAGACCCAGTACTTC,CASSQEGGSLLGETQYF
TRBD2,-,TRBJ2-7,TRBV7-6,TGTGCCAGCAGCTTAGCGGGTTTCGGTTCTAGCGGGAAAGTATACGAGCAGTACTTC,CASSLAGFGSSGKVYEQYF
TRBD2,-,TRBJ2-7,TRBV27,TGTGCCAGCAGTTATCGGGGGGAGCATCTTGGCCACGAGCAGTACTTC,CASSYRGEHLGHEQYF
-,-,TRBJ1-2,TRBV7-9,TGTGCCAGCAGCCCATCGGGTGGGGAGATAAACTATGGCTACACCTTC,CASSPSGGEINYGYTF
TRBD1,-,TRBJ2-3,TRBV7-7,TGTGCCAGCAGCTTAGGGACAGGGGGCCCAGATACGCAGTATTTT,CASSLGTGGPDTQYF
TRBD1,-,TRBJ1-4,TRBV19,TGTGCCAGTAGTTCCCCCGGGACAGCCGCGAATGAAAAACTGTTTTTT,CASSSPGTAANEKLFF
TRBD1,-,TRBJ2-5,TRBV9,TGTGCCAGCAGCGTGCCCGGACAGGGGAAAGAGACCCAGTACTTC,CASSVPGQGKETQYF
-,-,TRBJ1-4,TRBV2,TGTGCCAGCAGTCGGTCGGGGGTTGCAACTAATGAAAAACTGTTTTTT,CASSRSGVATNEKLFF
TRBD1,-,TRBJ1-4,TRBV7-8,TGTGCCAGCAGCTTAAGAGACAGGGGGCATGAAAAACTGTTTTTT,CASSLRDRGHEKLFF
-,-,TRBJ1-2,TRBV4-3,TGCGCCAGCAGCCAAGATGGGGCAGTCGGGGGCTACACCTTC,CASSQDGAVGGYTF
TRBD2,-,TRBJ2-1,TRBV5-8,TGTGCCAGCAGCTTGGGGGGGACTAGCGGGAGTACTACGGAGCAGTTCTTC,CASSLGGTSGSTTEQFF
TRBD1,-,TRBJ1-6,TRBV6-1,TGTGCCAGCAGTGAAAGGACAGGGAGAAATTCACCCCTCCACTTT,CASSERTGRNSPLHF
TRBD1,-,TRBJ1-1,TRBV5-1,TGCGCCAGCGGGGGACAGGGGGGGAACACTGAAGCTTTCTTT,CASGGQGGNTEAFF
TRBD1,-,TRBJ1-2,TRBV10-3,TGTGCCATCAGCTTCGGACAGGGCGCAGCTAACTATGGCTACACCTTC,CAISFGQGAANYGYTF
-,-,TRBJ2-3,TRBV2,TGTGCCAGCAGTGCGTCCAGGGGCGGGAGCACAGATACGCAGTATTTT,CASSASRGGSTDTQYF
-,-,TRBJ1-6,TRBV30,TGTGCCTGGAGTTCGCAGGCGAATTCACCCCTCCACTTT,CAWSSQANSPLHF
-,-,TRBJ1-1,TRBV7-6,TGTGCCAGCAGCCGAACAGAGAACACTGAAGCTTTCTTT,CASSRTENTEAFF
-,-,TRBJ2-7,TRBV6-5,TGTGCCAGCACCCCAGGCACCACGTACGAGCAGTACTTC,CASTPGTTYEQYF
TRBD2,-,TRBJ2-2,TRBV6-5,TGTGCCAGCAGTGGAGAAAGCGGGAGCCGCAGGGAGCTGTTTTTT,CASSGESGSRRELFF
-,-,TRBJ1-1,TRBV30,TGTGCCTGGAGGTCACAGGGCAGTATGAACACTGAAGCTTTCTTT,CAWRSQGSMNTEAFF
TRBD1,-,TRBJ1-5,TRBV30,TGTGCCTGGAGTCCGGACAGGGGGCAATCTAGCAATCAGCCCCAGCATTTT,CAWSPDRGQSSNQPQHF
TRBD2,-,TRBJ2-3,TRBV2,TGTGCCAGCAGACTAGCGGAAAGCACAGATACGCAGTATTTT,CASRLAESTDTQYF
-,-,TRBJ2-3,TRBV21-1,TGTGCCAGCAGCTACCTCAGGGCACAGGCTAACACAGATACGCAGTATTTT,CASSYLRAQANTDTQYF
TRBD1,-,TRBJ2-6,TRBV18,TGTGCCAGCTCACCACAAGGGGGCGCCGGGGCCAACGTCCTGACTTTC,CASSPQGGAGANVLTF
-,-,TRBJ1-1,TRBV18,TGTGCCAGCTCACCACCTCTAGAGATGAACACTGAAGCTTTCTTT,CASSPPLEMNTEAFF
TRBD1,-,TRBJ1-2,TRBV4-1,TGCGCCAGCAGTCCTACCCCCCGGACAGGGGTGAATGGCTACACCTTC,CASSPTPRTGVNGYTF
-,-,TRBJ2-1,TRBV5-1,TGCGCCAGCAGCACCGGACTGGGTTCTTCCTACAATGAGCAGTTCTTC,CASSTGLGSSYNEQFF
TRBD2,-,TRBJ2-2,TRBV5-1,TGCGCCAGCAGCTTAATTACTAGCGGGGGGCGTAACACCGGGGAGCTGTTTTTT,CASSLITSGGRNTGELFF
TRBD2,once,TRBJ2-3,TRBV6-5,TGTGCCAGCAGTTATCTAGCGGGGGGGAGCACAGATACGCAGTATTTT,CASSYLAGGSTDTQYF
-,-,TRBJ2-3,TRBV29-1,TGCAGCGGAACAGGGTCAAATACGCAGTATTTT,CSGTGSNTQYF
-,-,TRBJ1-5,TRBV18,TGTGCCAGCTCTCCGGGGGTTGGGGATCAGCCCCAGCATTTT,CASSPGVGDQPQHF
TRBD1,-,TRBJ2-7,TRBV19,TGTGCCAGTACCTCGGACAGGGATTCCTACGAGCAGTACTTC,CASTSDRDSYEQYF
TRBD2,once,TRBJ2-7,TRBV4-1,TGCGCCAGCAGCCAAGAAGAGGACGCGACTAGCCTGGACGAGCAGTACTTC,CASSQEEDATSLDEQYF
TRBD2,-,TRBJ2-3,TRBV5-1,TGCGCCAGCAGCACGACGGGACTAGCGGGAGCGGGTGCGCAGTATTTT,CASSTTGLAGAGAQYF
TRBD2,once,TRBJ2-1,TRBV27,TGTGCCAGCAGTTTGACTAGCGGGAGGTACGATGAGCAGTTCTTC,CASSLTSGRYDEQFF
TRBD1,-,TRBJ1-2,TRBV4-3,TGCGCCAGCAGCCCCCCGGGGACAGGGTATGGCTACACCTTC,CASSPPGTGYGYTF
-,few,TRBJ2-1,TRBV6-4,TGTGCCAGCAGTGAACGAGCAAGTTCCTACAATGAGCAGTTCTTC,CASSERASSYNEQFF
-,-,TRBJ1-2,TRBV5-1,TGCGCCAGCAGCTTGGCCTTCGGACAGAACTATGGCTACACCTTC,CASSLAFGQNYGYTF
-,-,TRBJ2-1,TRBV5-6,TGTGCCAGCAGTCTCCCAGGGGCTGGTTCTTTCAATGAGCAGTTCTTC,CASSLPGAGSFNEQFF
TRBD2,-,TRBJ2-5,TRBV4-3,TGCGCCAGCAGCCAAGCTCCGCGGGGGCAAGAGACCCAGTACTTC,CASSQAPRGQETQYF
TRBD1,-,TRBJ2-5,TRBV7-7,TGTGCCAGCAGCTCGGGACAGGGGTCAAAGACCCAGTACTTC,CASSSGQGSKTQYF
TRBD2,-,TRBJ2-7,TRBV28,TGTGCCAGCAGTCACCGCCTTAGGACTAGCGGCTCCTACGAGCAGTACTTC,CASSHRLRTSGSYEQYF
TRBD1,-,TRBJ2-1,TRBV7-2,TGTGCCAGCAGAACAGGGGTTGGGTCCTACAATGAGCAGTTCTTC,CASRTGVGSYNEQFF
TRBD1,-,TRBJ1-2,TRBV2,TGTGCCAGCAGTGGGGGACAGGGGTATAACTATGGCTACACCTTC,CASSGGQGYNYGYTF
TRBD1,-,TRBJ1-1,TRBV6-4,TGTGCCAGCAGACGGACAGGGAACGCTGAAGCTTTCTTT,CASRRTGNAEAFF
-,-,TRBJ2-3,TRBV27,TGTGCCAGCAGCCCCGGAGTTATAAGCACAGATACGCAGTATTTT,CASSPGVISTDTQYF
TRBD1,few,TRBJ1-4,TRBV5-1,TGCGCCAGCAGCATGACAGGGACTAATGAAAAACTGTTTTTT,CASSMTGTNEKLFF
-,-,TRBJ2-3,TRBV19,TGTGCCAGTAGTCTCGGGGGGCCCGGGACAGATACGCAGTATTTT,CASSLGGPGTDTQYF
-,-,TRBJ2-2,TRBV5-1,TGCGCCAGCAGCCCAAGGCCAGGGGATGTGGTTACCGGGGAGCTGTTTTTT,CASSPRPGDVVTGELFF